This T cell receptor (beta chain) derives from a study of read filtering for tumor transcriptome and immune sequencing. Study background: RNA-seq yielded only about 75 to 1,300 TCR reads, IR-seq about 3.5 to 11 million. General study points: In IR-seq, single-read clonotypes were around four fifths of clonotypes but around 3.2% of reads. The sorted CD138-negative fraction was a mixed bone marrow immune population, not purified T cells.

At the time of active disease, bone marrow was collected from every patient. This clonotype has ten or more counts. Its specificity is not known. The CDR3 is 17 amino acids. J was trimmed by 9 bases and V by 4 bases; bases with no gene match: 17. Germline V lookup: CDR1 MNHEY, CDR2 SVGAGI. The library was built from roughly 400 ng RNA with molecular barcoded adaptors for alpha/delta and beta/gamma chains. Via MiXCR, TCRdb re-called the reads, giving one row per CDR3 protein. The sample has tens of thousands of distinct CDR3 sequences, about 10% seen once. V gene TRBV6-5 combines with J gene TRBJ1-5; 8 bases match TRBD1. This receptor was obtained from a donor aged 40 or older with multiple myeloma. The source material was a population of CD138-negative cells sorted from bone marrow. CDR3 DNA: TGTGCCAGCAGTTCCCTCCCCCGGGACAGGAGAACCCGGCCCCAGCATTTT. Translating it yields CASSSLPRDRRTRPQHF.